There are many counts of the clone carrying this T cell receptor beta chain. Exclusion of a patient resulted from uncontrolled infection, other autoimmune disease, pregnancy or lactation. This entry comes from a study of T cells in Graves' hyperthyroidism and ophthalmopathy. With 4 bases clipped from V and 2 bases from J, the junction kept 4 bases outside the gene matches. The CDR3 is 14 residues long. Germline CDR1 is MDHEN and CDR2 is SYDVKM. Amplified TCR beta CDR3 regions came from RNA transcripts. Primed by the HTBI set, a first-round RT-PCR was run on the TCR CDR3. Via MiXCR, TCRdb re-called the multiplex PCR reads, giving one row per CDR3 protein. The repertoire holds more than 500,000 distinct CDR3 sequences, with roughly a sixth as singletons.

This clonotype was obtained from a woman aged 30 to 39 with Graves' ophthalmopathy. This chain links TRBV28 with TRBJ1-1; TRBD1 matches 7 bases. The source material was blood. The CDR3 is CASSWDSINTEAFF. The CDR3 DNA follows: TGTGCCAGCAGTTGGGACAGCATAAACACTGAAGCTTTCTTT.